Many counts were recorded for the clone carrying this T cell receptor (beta chain). The sample belongs to a study of human T cells and chemical hapten exposure. Overall study: Subjects had 2% DPC placed on around 2 cm by around 2 cm of upper inner arm skin for sensitization.

This sample's time point: patch test 1, 2 weeks after DPC sensitization. The sample's treatment: therapeutic diphenylcyclopropenone sensitization with weekly scalp DPC. TCRdb re-derived calls from the RACE reads in MiXCR, one entry per CDR3 protein. The data contain 300,000 to 400,000 distinct CDR3 sequences, around 7% of them singletons. Trimming pared 0 bases from V and 3 bases from J, leaving 27 bases between. CDR1 is SQVTM, CDR2 ANQGSEA, per germline. CDR3 length: 19 amino acids. The sample in question was whole blood, obtained in connection with sensitization to the hapten diphenylcyclopropenone (DPC). The V call is TRBV29-1, the J call TRBJ2-7; possible D gene TRBD2, 6 bases. This TCR came from a woman aged 18-29 years with alopecia areata. Some clones in this sample may be carry-over from other donors' samples. The CDR3 DNA reads as TGCAGCGTTGAAGATTGGACGGAGTCGGGGGACCAAAAGTACTACGAGCAGTACTTC. It codes for CSVEDWTESGDQKYYEQYF.